The clone carrying this T cell receptor (beta chain) was detected a few times. The target antigen is unknown. Time point described: sample taken at primary tumor resection. Tumor, nontumor lung or frozen PBMC supplied whole RNA that was sequenced unsorted. The sample is drawn from a study of spatial heterogeneity in lung cancer. Study context: Detected beta-chain sequences consistently exceeded alpha-chain sequences. In raw reads, more than 8.5 appearances on average were recorded for each unique TCR and UMI combination. Findings and limits, study-wide: Ubiquitous expanded tumor TCRs surfaced in blood more at resection than they did at follow-up.

Every cDNA TCR molecule received its own unique molecular identifier. TCRdb analysed the 5' RACE reads with MiXCR anew, one entry per CDR3 protein. The table lists 50,000 to 55,000 distinct CDR3 sequences, 6% to 9% of them singletons. V lost 9 bases and J lost 0, with 12 bases in between. CDR1 is MNHEY and CDR2 is SVGAGI in the germline V gene. The CDR3 loop spans 15 amino acids. This TCR came from a female donor with early-stage non-small cell lung cancer. The chain links TRBV6-5 to TRBJ2-6; D possibly corresponds to TRBD2 (5 bases). Sequenced here: PBMCs, sampled at surgery. CDR3 DNA sequence: TGTGCCAGTCGGGGAGTGAGCTCTGGGGCCAACGTCCTGACTTTC. This translates into CASRGVSSGANVLTF.